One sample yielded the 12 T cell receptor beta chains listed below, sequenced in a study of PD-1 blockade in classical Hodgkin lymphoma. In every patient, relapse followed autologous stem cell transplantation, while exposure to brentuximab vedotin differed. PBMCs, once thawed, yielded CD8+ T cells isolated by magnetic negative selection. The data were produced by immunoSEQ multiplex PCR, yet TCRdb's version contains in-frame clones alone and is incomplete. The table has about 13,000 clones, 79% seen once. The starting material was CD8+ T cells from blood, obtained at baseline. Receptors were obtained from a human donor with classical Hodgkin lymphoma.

The CDR3 bases are TGTGCCAGCAGCCCTAAGACAGAAACCTATGGCTACACCTTC. The encoded protein is CASSPKTETYGYTF. The chain joins TRBV5-4 to TRBJ1-2; D possibly corresponds to TRBD1 (5 bases). The CDR3 is made up of 14 amino acids. Trimming removed 4 bases from V and 4 bases from J, with 14 bases in between. CDR1 and CDR2 (germline): SGHNT, YYREEE (reference sequence).

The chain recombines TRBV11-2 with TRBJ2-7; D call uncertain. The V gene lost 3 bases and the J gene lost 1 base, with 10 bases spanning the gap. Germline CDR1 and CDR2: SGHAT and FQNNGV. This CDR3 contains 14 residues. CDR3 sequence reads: CASSFRADSYEQYF. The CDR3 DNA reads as TGTGCCAGCAGCTTCAGAGCTGATTCCTACGAGCAGTACTTC.

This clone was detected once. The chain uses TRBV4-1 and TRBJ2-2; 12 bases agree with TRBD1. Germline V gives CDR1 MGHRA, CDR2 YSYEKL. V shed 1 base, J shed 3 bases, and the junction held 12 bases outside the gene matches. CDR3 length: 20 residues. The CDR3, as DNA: TGCGCCAGCAGCCAAGCCCACAGGGGGACAGGGGGCGAAGACACCGGGGAGCTGTTTTTT. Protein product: CASSQAHRGTGGEDTGELFF.

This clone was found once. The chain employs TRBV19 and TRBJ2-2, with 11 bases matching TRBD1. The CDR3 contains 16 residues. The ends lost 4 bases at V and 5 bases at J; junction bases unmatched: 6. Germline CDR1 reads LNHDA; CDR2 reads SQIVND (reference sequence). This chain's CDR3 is CASSKARDRGTGELFF. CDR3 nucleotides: TGTGCCAGTAGTAAAGCCCGGGACAGGGGGACCGGGGAGCTGTTTTTT.

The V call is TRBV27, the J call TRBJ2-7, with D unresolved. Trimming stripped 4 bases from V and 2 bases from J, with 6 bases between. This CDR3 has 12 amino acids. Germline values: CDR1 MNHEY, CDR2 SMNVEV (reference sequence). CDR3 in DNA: TGTGCCAGCAGTTCGTCCCCCTACGAGCAGTACTTC. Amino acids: CASSSSPYEQYF.

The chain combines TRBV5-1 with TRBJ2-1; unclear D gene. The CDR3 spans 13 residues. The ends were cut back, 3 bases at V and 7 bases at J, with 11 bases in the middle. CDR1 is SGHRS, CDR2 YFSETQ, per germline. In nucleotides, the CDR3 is TGCGCCAGCAGCTCAACAGTAGATAATGAGCAGTTCTTC. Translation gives CASSSTVDNEQFF.

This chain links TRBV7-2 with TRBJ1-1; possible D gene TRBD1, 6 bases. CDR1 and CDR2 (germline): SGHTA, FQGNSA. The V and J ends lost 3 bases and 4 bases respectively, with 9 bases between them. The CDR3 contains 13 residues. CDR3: CASSFGGGTEAFF. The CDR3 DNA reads TGTGCCAGCAGCTTTGGGGGCGGCACTGAAGCTTTCTTT. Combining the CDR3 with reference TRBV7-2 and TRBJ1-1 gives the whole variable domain GAGVSQSPSNKVTEKGKDVELRCDPISGHTALYWYRQSLGQGLEFLIYFQGNSAPDKSGLPSDRFSAERTGGSVSTLTIQRTQQEDSAVYLCASSFGGGTEAFFGQGTRLTVV.

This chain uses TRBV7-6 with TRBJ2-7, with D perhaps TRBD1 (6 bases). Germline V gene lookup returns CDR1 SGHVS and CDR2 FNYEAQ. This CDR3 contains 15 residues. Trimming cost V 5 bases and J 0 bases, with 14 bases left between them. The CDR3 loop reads CASSPVQGSSYEQYF. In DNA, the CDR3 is TGTGCCAGCAGCCCCGTACAGGGTAGCTCCTACGAGCAGTACTTC.

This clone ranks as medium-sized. Written as DNA, the CDR3 is TGTGCCAGCAGTTTATCGCGCAGGGGACATCAGCCCCAGCATTTT. It specifies CASSLSRRGHQPQHF. The chain is built from TRBV27 and TRBJ1-5; perhaps TRBD1 as D (6 bases). Germline assignment: CDR1 MNHEY and CDR2 SMNVEV (reference sequence). This CDR3 contains 15 residues. Trimming stripped 0 bases from V and 5 bases from J, with 11 bases between.

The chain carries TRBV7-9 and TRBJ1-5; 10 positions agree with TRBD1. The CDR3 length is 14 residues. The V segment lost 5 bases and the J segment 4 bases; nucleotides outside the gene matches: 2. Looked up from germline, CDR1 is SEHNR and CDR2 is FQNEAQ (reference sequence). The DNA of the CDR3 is TGTGCCAGCAGCCGGACAGGGGGGAATCAGCCCCAGCATTTT. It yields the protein CASSRTGGNQPQHF.

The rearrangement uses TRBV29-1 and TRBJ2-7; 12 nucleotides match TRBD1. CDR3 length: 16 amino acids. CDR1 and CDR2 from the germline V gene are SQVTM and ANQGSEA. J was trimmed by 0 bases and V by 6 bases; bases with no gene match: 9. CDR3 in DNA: TGCAGCGTGACAAGGGGACAGGGGGCGTCCTCCTACGAGCAGTACTTC. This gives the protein CSVTRGQGASSYEQYF.

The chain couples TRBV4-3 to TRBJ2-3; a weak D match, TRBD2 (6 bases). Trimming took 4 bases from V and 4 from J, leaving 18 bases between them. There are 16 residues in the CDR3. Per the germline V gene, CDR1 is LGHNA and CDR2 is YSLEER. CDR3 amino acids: CASSRTGAASADTQYF. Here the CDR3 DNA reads TGCGCCAGCAGCCGAACAGGAGCGGCTAGCGCAGATACGCAGTATTTT.